Presented here are 28 T cell receptor beta chains from one specimen sequenced in a study of blood T cell repertoires in COVID-19. TCRdb's copy holds only in-frame clones and misses some; the assay was immunoSEQ multiplex PCR. The sample holds approximately 44,000 clones; approximately 90% are singletons and the top ten take around a quarter. Material: peripheral blood. Every receptor here comes from a woman aged 80 or over with acute or convalescent COVID-19.

There are a few counts of this clone. The J gene is TRBJ1-2, the V gene TRBV6-1, with D uncertain. Germline lookup yields CDR1 MNHNS and CDR2 SASEGT. The CDR3 is 12 residues long. V lost 0 bases and J 5 bases, leaving 4 bases between the germline ends. Here the CDR3 DNA reads TGTGCCAGCAGTGAAGCGCGGTATGGCTACACCTTC. It encodes CASSEARYGYTF.

This chain joins TRBV19 and TRBJ1-1, with D perhaps matching TRBD1 (6 bases). V was cut by 4 bases and J by 1 base, with 10 bases left in between. Germline V gene data show CDR1 as LNHDA and CDR2 as SQIVND (reference sequence). The CDR3 consists of 14 residues. CDR3 loop: CASSTTGRNTEAFF. CDR3 DNA sequence: TGTGCCAGTAGTACAACAGGGCGGAACACTGAAGCTTTCTTT.

The chain combines TRBV5-1 with TRBJ2-6; 7 nucleotides align to TRBD1. The junction had 3 bases not matched to a gene; V was cut back by 3 bases and J by 0 bases. Germline CDR1 reads SGHRS; CDR2 reads YFSETQ. The length of the CDR3 is 16 residues. The CDR3 protein is CASSYAGGSGANVLTF. The DNA of the CDR3 is TGCGCCAGCAGCTATGCAGGGGGCTCTGGGGCCAACGTCCTGACTTTC. Full variable domain (remainder filled in from reference TRBV5-1 and TRBJ2-6): KAGVTQTPRYLIKTRGQQVTLSCSPISGHRSVSWYQQTPGQGLQFLFEYFSETQRNKGNFPGRFSGRQFSNSRSEMNVSTLELGDSALYLCASSYAGGSGANVLTFGAGSRLTVL.

This chain links TRBV5-4 with TRBJ2-1; 8 bases match TRBD1. V trimming: 4 bases; J trimming: 4 bases; junction bases outside the gene matches: 7. CDR1 and CDR2 (germline): SGHNT, YYREEE (reference sequence). The CDR3 runs 15 residues. The CDR3 region is CASSGGQGRYNEQFF. The CDR3 DNA follows: TGTGCCAGCAGCGGAGGACAGGGTCGGTACAATGAGCAGTTCTTC.

V is TRBV5-1 and J is TRBJ2-2, with 11 positions matching TRBD1. Per the germline V gene, CDR1 is SGHRS and CDR2 is YFSETQ. V trimming: 4 bases; J trimming: 6 bases; junction bases outside the gene matches: 8. CDR3 length: 16 amino acids. CDR3 amino acids: CASSRGQGASAGELFF. The CDR3 DNA reads as TGCGCCAGCAGCAGAGGACAGGGGGCTTCCGCCGGGGAGCTGTTTTTT.

This clone was detected only a few times. The chain joins TRBV21-1 to TRBJ1-2; the D segment call TRBD1 is taken from the table without a DNA check. TRBV21-1 is a recognized pseudogene. The CDR3 runs 13 residues. The CDR3 here is CASLPRGGYGYTF. CDR3 nucleotide sequence: TGTGCCAGTCTACCCCGAGGGGGTTATGGCTACACCTTC.

The chain has TRBV11-2 and TRBJ2-5, with a tentative D call TRBD1 (5 bases). CDR3 size: 14 residues. Germline lookup yields CDR1 SGHAT and CDR2 FQNNGV. Trimming left V 0 bases short and J 5 bases short, with 10 bases between. The CDR3 loop reads CASSLEVSGETQYF. Here the CDR3 DNA reads TGTGCCAGCAGCTTAGAGGTGTCAGGGGAGACCCAGTACTTC.

The genes are TRBV6-5 and TRBJ1-5; D not certain. CDR3 length: 14 residues. The ends were cut back, 6 bases at V and 0 bases at J, with 9 bases in the middle. Per the germline V gene, CDR1 is MNHEY and CDR2 is SVGAGI. In DNA form, the CDR3 reads TGTGCCAGCAGCCCCAGTGCTAGCAATCAGCCCCAGCATTTT. Protein sequence: CASSPSASNQPQHF.

The chain links TRBV16 to TRBJ1-2; the match to TRBD1 covers 7 bases. CDR1 and CDR2 (germline): KGHSY, FQNENV. The J segment lost 2 bases and the V segment lost 2 bases, leaving 2 bases of the junction unmatched. CDR3 size: 14 residues. CDR3 region: CASSQTTGNYGYTF. CDR3 DNA sequence: TGTGCCAGCAGCCAAACGACAGGGAACTATGGCTACACCTTC.

This clone came up once. V is TRBV6-5 and J is TRBJ2-7; 7 nucleotides agree with TRBD1. The length of the CDR3 is 11 residues. V lost 11 bases and J lost 4; bases outside the gene matches: 5. Germline-derived CDR1 and CDR2 are MNHEY and SVGAGI. CDR3 DNA sequence: TGTGCCCGACAGGGCAGTTACGAGCAGTACGTC. This encodes CARQGSYEQYV.

This chain connects TRBV19 to TRBJ2-3; weak D call: TRBD2 (6 bases). The germline V gene encodes CDR1 LNHDA and CDR2 SQIVND (reference sequence). The CDR3 is made up of 14 amino acids. Trimming cost V 5 bases and J 3 bases, with 12 bases left between them. The CDR3 region is CASSWGVSTDTQYF. The DNA of the CDR3 is TGTGCCAGTAGTTGGGGGGTCAGTACAGATACGCAGTATTTT.

The chain recombines TRBV5-5 with TRBJ2-5; 14 bases match TRBD2. The CDR3 spans 17 residues. Germline CDR1 is SGHKS and CDR2 is YYEKEE (reference sequence). The junction had 5 bases not matched to a gene; V was cut back by 2 bases and J by 2 bases. CDR3 sequence (DNA): TGTGCCAGCAGCTTAACCGGGACTAGCGGGGGTCAAGAGACCCAGTACTTC. This translates into CASSLTGTSGGQETQYF.

The genes are TRBV19 and TRBJ1-5; D not resolved. There are 13 residues in the CDR3. From germline, CDR1 is LNHDA and CDR2 SQIVND (reference sequence). Trimming took off 7 bases at V and 9 bases at J, with 16 bases between the two ends. The CDR3 coding sequence is TGTGCCAGTACCTTGGAGGGCAGAACGCCCCAGCATTTT. Translation: CASTLEGRTPQHF.

The genes are TRBV5-1 and TRBJ2-5; 7 bases agree with TRBD2. The CDR3 has 14 amino acids. Looked up from germline, CDR1 is SGHRS and CDR2 is YFSETQ. The V gene end was trimmed by 5 bases and the J gene end by 5 bases; junction bases not matched to a gene: 9. The CDR3 spells CASSPSTSLETQYF. The CDR3 DNA reads as TGCGCCAGCAGTCCCTCGACTAGCTTGGAGACCCAGTACTTC.

J is TRBJ2-7 and V is TRBV6-1, with TRBD1 matching 8 bases. The CDR3 totals 16 residues. CDR1 is MNHNS, CDR2 SASEGT, per germline. The junction had 7 bases not matched to a gene; V was cut back by 3 bases and J by 0 bases. This chain's CDR3 is CASSDPGQVNSYEQYV. The CDR3 DNA sequence: TGTGCCAGCAGTGACCCGGGACAGGTAAACTCCTACGAGCAGTACGTC.

The chain employs TRBV28 and TRBJ2-3, with D perhaps TRBD1 (5 bases). The CDR3 has 14 residues. V dropped 6 bases and J dropped 3 bases, with 13 bases sitting between them. CDR1 is MDHEN, CDR2 SYDVKM, per germline. The CDR3 nucleotides are TGTGCCAGCAGCCCCGGACAAGGGACAGATACGCAGTATTTT. It is translated as CASSPGQGTDTQYF. Supplemented by reference TRBV28 and TRBJ2-3, the full variable domain reads DVKVTQSSRYLVKRTGEKVFLECVQDMDHENMFWYRQDPGLGLRLIYFSYDVKMKEKGDIPEGYSVSREKKERFSLILESASTNQTSMYLCASSPGQGTDTQYFGPGTRLTVL.

This chain links TRBV24-1 with TRBJ2-1; 7 nucleotides align to TRBD2. There are 15 residues in the CDR3. The V and J ends lost 7 bases and 3 bases, in that order; junction bases with no gene match: 8. Germline V gene sequence: CDR1 KGHDR, CDR2 SFDVKD. The CDR3 sequence: CATSPREGLYNEQFF. CDR3 DNA: TGTGCCACCAGCCCCAGGGAGGGCCTCTACAATGAGCAGTTCTTC.

The J gene is TRBJ2-3, the V gene TRBV2, with unresolved D. Deletions cut 6 bases from V and 0 bases from J, with 13 bases between. Germline V CDR1 and CDR2: SNHLY, FYNNEI. This CDR3 is built from 15 residues. CDR3 sequence reads: CASSPEDTSTDTQYF. The DNA for the CDR3 is TGTGCCAGCAGCCCCGAGGATACTAGCACAGATACGCAGTATTTT.

This clone was counted a single time. The rearrangement joins TRBV2 to TRBJ1-5; TRBD1 is a possible D gene (6 bases). This CDR3 contains 14 residues. V was shortened by 6 bases and J by 1 base, with 10 bases between the two germline ends. Germline V gives CDR1 SNHLY, CDR2 FYNNEI. This chain's CDR3 is CASRKGGSNQPQHF. The CDR3 nucleotides read TGTGCCAGCAGGAAGGGGGGGAGCAATCAGCCCCAGCATTTT.

The gene calls are TRBV27 and TRBJ1-1; no firm D call. Between the trimmed V and J ends, which lost 6 bases and 3 bases, there was a span of 5 bases. There are 11 residues in the CDR3. Germline CDR1 and CDR2: MNHEY and SMNVEV (reference sequence). The CDR3 bases are TGTGCCAGCAGGCGGGACACTGAAGCTTTCTTT. It translates to CASRRDTEAFF.

The chain has TRBV11-2 and TRBJ2-1; TRBD2 agrees at 10 bases. The CDR3 consists of 15 residues. The V gene's germline CDR1 is SGHAT and CDR2 FQNNGV. The V gene end was trimmed by 5 bases and the J gene end by 12 bases; junction bases not matched to a gene: 13. The CDR3 spells CASSLSGGAVAGQFF. DNA of the CDR3: TGTGCCAGCAGCCTGAGCGGGGGGGCCGTGGCGGGGCAGTTCTTC.

The chain employs TRBV11-3 and TRBJ1-1, with a tentative D call TRBD1 (6 bases). This CDR3 contains 13 residues. The germline CDR1 and CDR2 sequences are SGHNT and YENEEA. V gave up 4 bases and J gave up 1 base, with 7 bases separating them. The CDR3 protein is CASSSQGNTEAFF. Written as DNA, the CDR3 is TGTGCCAGCAGCTCACAGGGGAACACTGAAGCTTTCTTT.

This clone showed up just a few times. The chain has TRBV27 and TRBJ2-3; 13 bases line up with TRBD2. Germline values: CDR1 MNHEY, CDR2 SMNVEV (reference sequence). The CDR3 totals 19 residues. V lost 5 bases, J lost 4 bases, and 15 bases stayed unmatched. CDR3 sequence (DNA): TGTGCCAGCAGTCTTTCGGGGCTCCGACTAGCGGGGGGTGCAGATACGCAGTATTTT. Its translation is CASSLSGLRLAGGADTQYF.

The V and J genes are TRBV19 and TRBJ2-3; D uncertain. Germline CDR1 is LNHDA and CDR2 is SQIVND (reference sequence). Trimming took 10 bases from V and 2 from J, leaving 19 bases between them. The CDR3 loop spans 15 amino acids. CDR3 bases: TGTGCCACGTCTCCGGCGGCAGAGAACACAGATACGCAGTATTTT. Protein: CATSPAAENTDTQYF.

J is TRBJ2-3 and V is TRBV10-3; 10 nucleotides align to TRBD2. CDR1 is ENHRY, CDR2 SYGVKD, per germline. CDR3 length: 15 amino acids. The trim removed 2 bases at V and 6 bases at J, leaving 5 bases unmatched. CDR3 nucleotide sequence: TGTGCCATCAGTGAGGGACTAGCGGCTTCCGATACGCAGTATTTT. Translation: CAISEGLAASDTQYF.

The rearrangement links TRBV7-9 to TRBJ2-3, with 8 nucleotides matching TRBD2. The CDR3 totals 16 residues. The ends lost 4 bases at V and 0 bases at J; junction bases unmatched: 6. Per germline, CDR1 SEHNR and CDR2 FQNEAQ (reference sequence). As DNA, the CDR3 is TGTGCCAGCAGCTCCCGACTAGCGAGTAGCACAGATACGCAGTATTTT. Translation: CASSSRLASSTDTQYF.

The chain links TRBV28 to TRBJ2-7; 7 bases match TRBD2. V shed 6 bases, J shed 1 base, and the junction held 6 bases outside the gene matches. The CDR3 totals 14 residues. Germline V gene data show CDR1 as MDHEN and CDR2 as SYDVKM. CDR3 nucleotides: TGTGCCAGCAGGGCTAGCGGACCTTCCTACGAGCAGTACGTC. Protein product: CASRASGPSYEQYV.

The rearrangement joins TRBV19 to TRBJ2-2, with a tentative D call TRBD1 (5 bases). The CDR3 has 16 residues. The germline V gene encodes CDR1 LNHDA and CDR2 SQIVND (reference sequence). Trimming stripped 6 bases from V and 2 bases from J, with 16 bases between. The CDR3 nucleotides are TGTGCCAGTAGAGCCCAAGGGGCGGATAACACCGGGGAGCTGTTTTTT. It encodes CASRAQGADNTGELFF.